The rows below give T cell receptor beta chains drawn from one sample of a study of radiotherapy plus CTLA-4 blockade in lung cancer. TCRdb's copy holds only in-frame clones and misses some; the assay was immunoSEQ multiplex PCR. The table includes 62,000 or so clones, less than 80% detected once. This material consisted of peripheral blood, taken from a patient treated with radiotherapy plus ipilimumab. All receptors derive from a human donor with non-small cell lung cancer who had a complete response to radiotherapy plus ipilimumab. Both conserved end residues are part of each CDR3. Each record gives: J gene, D gene, V gene, clone size, CDR3 protein, CDR3 DNA. The D gene is left open where the match is weak. Rows may omit the clone size; those that give it use once, few, many or a size class.

J: TRBJ2-6; D: NA; V: TRBV5-6; size: NA; CDR3: CASSLFRTESSGANVLTF; DNA: TGTGCCAGCAGCTTGTTTCGGACGGAGAGCTCTGGGGCCAACGTCCTGACTTTC
J: TRBJ1-5; D: NA; V: TRBV19; size: once; CDR3: CASSIAFQGSQPQHF; DNA: TGTGCCAGTAGTATAGCCTTCCAGGGTAGTCAGCCCCAGCATTTT
J: TRBJ2-7; D: NA; V: TRBV19; size: few; CDR3: CASSRGAEQYF; DNA: TGTGCCAGTAGTAGGGGTGCCGAGCAGTACTTC
J: TRBJ1-4; D: NA; V: TRBV13; size: NA; CDR3: CASSLGPTNEKLFF; DNA: TGTGCCAGCAGCTTAGGGCCAACTAATGAAAAACTGTTTTTT
J: TRBJ1-2; D: TRBD1; V: TRBV6-1; size: NA; CDR3: CASYLGQGGNYGYTF; DNA: TGTGCCAGCTATCTTGGGCAGGGGGGAAACTATGGCTACACCTTC
J: TRBJ2-1; D: NA; V: TRBV7-8; size: NA; CDR3: CASSLEGPGYSYNEQFF; DNA: TGTGCCAGCAGCTTAGAGGGGCCGGGGTACTCCTACAATGAGCAGTTCTTC
J: TRBJ2-2; D: NA; V: TRBV7-9; size: NA; CDR3: CASSPGTPNTGELFF; DNA: TGTGCCAGCAGCCCCGGGACTCCGAACACCGGGGAGCTGTTTTTT
J: TRBJ1-2; D: NA; V: TRBV6-1; size: NA; CDR3: CASSETGTNYGYTF; DNA: TGTGCCAGCAGTGAAACCGGTACTAACTATGGCTACACCTTC
J: TRBJ1-1; D: NA; V: TRBV29-1; size: NA; CDR3: CSGQTGNTEAFF; DNA: TGCAGCGGCCAAACAGGGAACACTGAAGCTTTCTTT
J: TRBJ2-7; D: TRBD2; V: TRBV30; size: NA; CDR3: CAWSIGGDAYEQYF; DNA: TGTGCCTGGAGTATTGGGGGGGACGCCTACGAGCAGTACTTC
J: TRBJ1-1; D: NA; V: TRBV5-5; size: NA; CDR3: CASSFGTPSMNTEAFF; DNA: TGTGCCAGCAGCTTCGGGACACCAAGCATGAACACTGAAGCTTTCTTT
J: TRBJ2-1; D: TRBD2; V: TRBV7-2; size: few; CDR3: CASSASGLRFHSEQFF; DNA: TGTGCCAGCAGCGCTTCGGGACTACGGTTCCACAGTGAGCAGTTCTTC
J: TRBJ1-4; D: NA; V: TRBV25-1; size: NA; CDR3: CASTSTAGLREKLFF; DNA: TGTGCCAGCACCTCCACGGCAGGGCTTCGCGAAAAACTGTTTTTT
J: TRBJ2-2; D: NA; V: TRBV2; size: NA; CDR3: CASSEFFAVNGNGELFF; DNA: TGTGCCAGCAGTGAATTTTTCGCTGTCAACGGGAATGGGGAGCTGTTTTTT
J: TRBJ2-3; D: NA; V: TRBV6-1; size: few; CDR3: CASRLGQLGDTQYF; DNA: TGTGCCAGCAGGCTCGGACAGTTAGGAGATACGCAGTATTTT
J: TRBJ2-1; D: TRBD2; V: TRBV7-9; size: NA; CDR3: CASVMRTGTSEYNEQFF; DNA: TGTGCCAGCGTCATGAGAACCGGGACTAGCGAGTACAATGAGCAGTTCTTC
J: TRBJ2-3; D: NA; V: TRBV9; size: NA; CDR3: CASSGHVGDTQYF; DNA: TGTGCCAGCAGCGGACACGTAGGAGATACGCAGTATTTT
J: TRBJ1-1; D: NA; V: TRBV9; size: NA; CDR3: CASSVGELNTEAFF; DNA: TGTGCCAGCAGCGTAGGGGAGTTGAACACTGAAGCTTTCTTT
J: TRBJ2-5; D: TRBD1; V: TRBV7-2; size: NA; CDR3: CASSWTGVGYGETQYF; DNA: TGTGCCAGCAGCTGGACAGGGGTGGGTTACGGGGAGACCCAGTACTTC
J: TRBJ2-3; D: NA; V: TRBV11-3; size: NA; CDR3: CASSQTRGVPYF; DNA: TGTGCCAGCAGCCAGACGAGGGGGGTGCCGTATTTT
J: TRBJ2-1; D: NA; V: TRBV10-2; size: few; CDR3: CASSSGPFYNEQFF; DNA: TGCGCCAGCAGCTCAGGGCCCTTTTACAATGAGCAGTTCTTC
J: TRBJ1-2; D: NA; V: TRBV5-4; size: few; CDR3: CASSSVGASRGYTF; DNA: TGTGCCAGCAGCTCGGTTGGAGCGTCGAGGGGCTACACCTTC
J: TRBJ1-1; D: NA; V: TRBV7-8; size: NA; CDR3: CASSFEANTEAFF; DNA: TGTGCCAGCAGCTTCGAAGCGAACACTGAAGCTTTCTTT
J: TRBJ2-4; D: NA; V: TRBV11-3; size: NA; CDR3: CASSLVETAVQYF; DNA: TGTGCCAGCAGCTTAGTGGAGACGGCTGTTCAGTACTTC
J: TRBJ1-2; D: TRBD1; V: TRBV11-3; size: NA; CDR3: CASSPWTGGGYTF; DNA: TGTGCCAGCAGCCCCTGGACAGGGGGCGGCTACACCTTC
J: TRBJ1-6; D: NA; V: TRBV19; size: NA; CDR3: CASSIVSRDNSPLHF; DNA: TGTGCCAGTAGTATAGTTTCAAGGGACAATTCACCCCTCCACTTT
J: TRBJ2-3; D: NA; V: TRBV5-1; size: NA; CDR3: CASSLEGDKRTDTQYF; DNA: TGCGCCAGCAGCTTGGAAGGGGACAAGCGCACAGATACGCAGTATTTT
J: TRBJ2-1; D: TRBD1; V: TRBV5-1; size: few; CDR3: CASSLNQGVGYNEQFF; DNA: TGCGCCAGCAGCTTGAACCAGGGGGTCGGGTACAATGAGCAGTTCTTC
J: TRBJ1-1; D: NA; V: TRBV5-1; size: NA; CDR3: CASSLGNAEAFF; DNA: TGCGCCAGCAGCCTGGGGAACGCTGAAGCTTTCTTT
J: TRBJ1-1; D: NA; V: TRBV10-3; size: NA; CDR3: CAITPEQGNTEAFF; DNA: TGTGCCATCACACCAGAACAGGGGAACACTGAAGCTTTCTTT
J: TRBJ1-3; D: TRBD1; V: TRBV10-3; size: once; CDR3: CAMAGQAFSGNTIYF; DNA: TGTGCCATGGCCGGACAGGCGTTCTCTGGAAACACCATATATTTT
J: TRBJ2-7; D: TRBD1; V: TRBV4-1; size: medium-sized; CDR3: CASSRTTGTGVYYEQYF; DNA: TGCGCCAGCAGCCGCACAACCGGGACAGGGGTCTACTACGAGCAGTACTTC
J: TRBJ2-5; D: NA; V: TRBV28; size: NA; CDR3: CASSFFLGPGGKRETQYF; DNA: TGTGCCAGCAGTTTTTTCTTGGGCCCAGGGGGGAAGAGAGAGACCCAGTACTTC
J: TRBJ2-5; D: NA; V: TRBV7-8; size: once; CDR3: CASSLPGGETQYF; DNA: TGTGCCAGCAGCTTACCTGGGGGAGAGACCCAGTACTTC
J: TRBJ2-1; D: TRBD1; V: TRBV27; size: NA; CDR3: CASSFTAGGQGAYNEQFF; DNA: TGTGCCAGCAGTTTCACGGCGGGGGGACAGGGGGCTTATAATGAGCAGTTCTTC
J: TRBJ2-2; D: TRBD1; V: TRBV19; size: NA; CDR3: CASRQGVVAGELFF; DNA: TGTGCCAGTCGGCAGGGGGTAGTGGCCGGGGAGCTGTTTTTT
J: TRBJ1-2; D: NA; V: TRBV2; size: NA; CDR3: CASSSSNRALGYTF; DNA: TGTGCCAGCAGCTCCTCGAACAGGGCCCTAGGCTACACCTTC
J: TRBJ2-5; D: TRBD1; V: TRBV12-5; size: once; CDR3: CASGLGDRGRGETQYF; DNA: TGTGCTAGTGGTTTGGGGGACAGGGGGCGAGGGGAGACCCAGTACTTC
J: TRBJ1-4; D: NA; V: TRBV6-1; size: NA; CDR3: CATLTSNEKLFF; DNA: TGTGCCACCCTGACTAGTAATGAAAAACTGTTTTTT
J: TRBJ2-1; D: NA; V: TRBV7-8; size: once; CDR3: CASSWRRHSYNEQFF; DNA: TGTGCCAGCAGCTGGAGACGCCACTCCTACAATGAGCAGTTCTTC
J: TRBJ2-2; D: NA; V: TRBV7-8; size: NA; CDR3: CASSLGVRTTGELFF; DNA: TGTGCCAGCAGCTTAGGGGTCAGAACCACCGGGGAGCTGTTTTTT
J: TRBJ1-1; D: NA; V: TRBV18; size: NA; CDR3: CASRVGENTEAFF; DNA: TGTGCCAGTAGAGTGGGGGAGAACACTGAAGCTTTCTTT
J: TRBJ1-4; D: TRBD1; V: TRBV27; size: NA; CDR3: CASSFQGANEKLFF; DNA: TGTGCCAGCAGTTTCCAGGGGGCTAATGAAAAACTGTTTTTT
J: TRBJ2-5; D: TRBD1; V: TRBV30; size: NA; CDR3: CAWSVLRGLETQYF; DNA: TGTGCCTGGAGTGTACTCAGGGGGCTTGAGACCCAGTACTTC
J: TRBJ2-1; D: TRBD1; V: TRBV4-1; size: NA; CDR3: CASSQDLTGALNKGEQFF; DNA: TGCGCCAGCAGCCAAGACCTGACAGGGGCTCTGAACAAGGGTGAGCAGTTCTTC
J: TRBJ2-3; D: TRBD1; V: TRBV5-5; size: NA; CDR3: CASSRTGGDRDTQYF; DNA: TGTGCCAGCAGCAGGACAGGGGGCGACAGGGATACGCAGTATTTT
J: TRBJ2-5; D: NA; V: TRBV5-6; size: NA; CDR3: CASSLRRGRQETQYF; DNA: TGTGCCAGCAGCTTACGACGAGGACGCCAAGAGACCCAGTACTTC
J: TRBJ1-5; D: NA; V: TRBV6-5; size: NA; CDR3: CASSYSLPGGVQPQHF; DNA: TGTGCCAGCAGTTACTCGTTGCCGGGGGGCGTTCAGCCCCAGCACTTT
J: TRBJ1-5; D: NA; V: TRBV18; size: NA; CDR3: CASSPPAPKGNQPQHF; DNA: TGTGCCAGCTCACCACCTGCGCCTAAGGGGAATCAGCCCCAGCATTTT
J: TRBJ2-7; D: NA; V: TRBV19; size: NA; CDR3: CASSIIGSTIYEQYF; DNA: TGTGCCAGTAGTATAATAGGCAGTACGATCTACGAGCAGTACTTC
J: TRBJ1-5; D: TRBD1; V: TRBV30; size: NA; CDR3: CAWSQGQGIFSDSNQPQHF; DNA: TGTGCCTGGAGCCAGGGACAGGGCATTTTTTCGGATAGCAATCAGCCCCAGCATTTT
J: TRBJ2-1; D: NA; V: TRBV19; size: NA; CDR3: CASSMTAAVSYNEQFF; DNA: TGTGCCAGTAGTATGACAGCGGCAGTCTCCTACAATGAGCAGTTCTTC
J: TRBJ2-2; D: NA; V: TRBV9; size: few; CDR3: CASSVAEQGGTGELFF; DNA: TGTGCCAGCAGCGTAGCTGAGCAGGGCGGCACCGGGGAGCTGTTTTTT
J: TRBJ2-3; D: NA; V: TRBV5-1; size: NA; CDR3: CASSLARTTDTDTQYF; DNA: TGCGCCAGCAGCTTGGCCCGCACGACAGATACAGATACGCAGTATTTT